Listed below are T cell receptor beta chains from one sample, sequenced in a study of blood T cells in healthy people across ages. Using its own MiXCR run on the 5' RACE reads, TCRdb lists one record per CDR3 protein. The repertoire includes some 700,000 distinct CDR3 sequences, 20% to 25% of them detected once, and roughly 22% sits in the top ten. The sequencing sample was made of blood. The receptors derive from an older man in good health. CDR3s include the opening cysteine and the closing phenylalanine or tryptophan. Fields, in order: D gene, clone size, V gene, J gene, CDR3 DNA, CDR3 protein. A D gene is named only where the DNA matches it firmly. Size values are once, few and many counts, or a class for expanded clones, and some rows have none.

D: .; size: .; V: TRBV14; J: TRBJ2-1; DNA: TGTGCCAGCAGCCAAGTAACAGGGTTTAGGAATGAGCAGTTCTTC; CDR3: CASSQVTGFRNEQFF
D: TRBD2; size: few; V: TRBV6-1; J: TRBJ2-2; DNA: TGTGCCAGCAGCCGCGGACTAGCGGGGGTAGCCGGGGAGCTGTTTTTT; CDR3: CASSRGLAGVAGELFF
D: .; size: .; V: TRBV5-1; J: TRBJ2-1; DNA: TGCGCCAGCAGCACGGGGCTAGTCTCGGACAATGAGCAGTTCTTC; CDR3: CASSTGLVSDNEQFF
D: TRBD2; size: .; V: TRBV7-2; J: TRBJ2-1; DNA: TGTGCCAGCAGCCTCTCTCCGGGAGGTGGATATGAGCAGTTCTTC; CDR3: CASSLSPGGGYEQFF
D: .; size: .; V: TRBV2; J: TRBJ1-3; DNA: TGTGCCAGCAGTGAACAAGGAAACACCATATATTTT; CDR3: CASSEQGNTIYF
D: .; size: few; V: TRBV19; J: TRBJ1-4; DNA: TGTGCCAGTAGTATCGCCGAGAATGAAAAACTGTTTTTT; CDR3: CASSIAENEKLFF
D: TRBD1; size: .; V: TRBV30; J: TRBJ1-5; DNA: TGTGCCTGGAGTGGACCGGGACAGGGGGCATATCAGCCCCAGCATTTT; CDR3: CAWSGPGQGAYQPQHF
D: .; size: .; V: TRBV12-3/TRBV12-4; J: TRBJ1-5; DNA: TGTGCCAGCAGTTTAGAGGTGTTTGGTCCCCAGCATTTT; CDR3: CASSLEVFGPQHF
D: .; size: .; V: TRBV5-1; J: TRBJ1-1; DNA: TGCGCCAGCAGTGGAGGGACGAACACTGAAGCTTTCTTT; CDR3: CASSGGTNTEAFF
D: .; size: few; V: TRBV12-3/TRBV12-4; J: TRBJ1-6; DNA: TGTGCCAGCAGTTCCGCCGGATCACCCCTCCACTTT; CDR3: CASSSAGSPLHF
D: .; size: .; V: TRBV5-1; J: TRBJ1-2; DNA: TGCGCCAGCAGCTTGGCCGAGGGTCCCTATGGCTACACCTTC; CDR3: CASSLAEGPYGYTF
D: .; size: .; V: TRBV29-1; J: TRBJ1-1; DNA: TGCAGCGGGGCTTCATCGGGCACTGAAGCTTTCTTT; CDR3: CSGASSGTEAFF
D: TRBD1; size: many; V: TRBV6-5; J: TRBJ1-1; DNA: TGTGCCAGCACCGATTCGCCGGGACAGGGAGAGACTGAAGCTTTCTTT; CDR3: CASTDSPGQGETEAFF
D: TRBD2; size: .; V: TRBV7-2; J: TRBJ2-3; DNA: TGTGCCAGCAGCTTAGGGGTTTCGAGCGGGGGTTACTGGGATACGCAGTATTTT; CDR3: CASSLGVSSGGYWDTQYF